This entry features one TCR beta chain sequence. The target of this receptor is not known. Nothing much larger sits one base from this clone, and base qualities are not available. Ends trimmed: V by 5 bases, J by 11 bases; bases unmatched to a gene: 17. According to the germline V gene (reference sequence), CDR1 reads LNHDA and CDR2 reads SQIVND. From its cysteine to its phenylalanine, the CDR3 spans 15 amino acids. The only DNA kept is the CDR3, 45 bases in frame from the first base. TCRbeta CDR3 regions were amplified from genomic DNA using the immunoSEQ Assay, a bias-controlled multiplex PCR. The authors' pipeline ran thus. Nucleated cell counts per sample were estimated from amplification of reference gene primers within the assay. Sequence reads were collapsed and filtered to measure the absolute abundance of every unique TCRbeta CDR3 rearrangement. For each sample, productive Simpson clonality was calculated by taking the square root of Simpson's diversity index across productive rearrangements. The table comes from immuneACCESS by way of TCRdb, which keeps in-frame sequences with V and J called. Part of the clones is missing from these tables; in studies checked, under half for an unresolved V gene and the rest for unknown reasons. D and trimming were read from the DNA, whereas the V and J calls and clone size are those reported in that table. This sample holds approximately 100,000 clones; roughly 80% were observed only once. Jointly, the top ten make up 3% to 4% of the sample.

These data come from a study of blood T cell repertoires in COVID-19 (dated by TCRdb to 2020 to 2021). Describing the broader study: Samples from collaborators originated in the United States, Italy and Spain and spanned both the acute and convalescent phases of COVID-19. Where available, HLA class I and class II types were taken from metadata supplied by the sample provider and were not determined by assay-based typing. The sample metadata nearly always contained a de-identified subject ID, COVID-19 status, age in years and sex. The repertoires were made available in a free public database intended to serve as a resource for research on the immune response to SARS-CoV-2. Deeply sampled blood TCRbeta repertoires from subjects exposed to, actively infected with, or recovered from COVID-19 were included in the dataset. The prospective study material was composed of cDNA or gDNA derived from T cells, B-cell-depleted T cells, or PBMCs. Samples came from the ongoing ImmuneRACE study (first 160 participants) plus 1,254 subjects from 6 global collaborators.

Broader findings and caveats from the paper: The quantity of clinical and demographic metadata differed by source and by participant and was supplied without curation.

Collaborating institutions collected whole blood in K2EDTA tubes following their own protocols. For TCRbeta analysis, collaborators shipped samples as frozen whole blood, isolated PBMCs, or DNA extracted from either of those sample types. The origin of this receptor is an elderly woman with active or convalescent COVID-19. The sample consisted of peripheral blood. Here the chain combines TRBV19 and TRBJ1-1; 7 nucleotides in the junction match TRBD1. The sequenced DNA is TGTGCCAGTAGTTACTTCCTTTCTCGGACAGGTGAGGCTTTCTTT. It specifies CASSYFLSRTGEAFF. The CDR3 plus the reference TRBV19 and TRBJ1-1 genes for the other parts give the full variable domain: DGGITQSPKYLFRKEGQNVTLSCEQNLNHDAMYWYRQDPGQGLRLIYYSQIVNDFQKGDIAEGYSVSREKKESFPLTVTSAQKNPTAFYLCASSYFLSRTGEAFFGQGTRLTVV.